This TCR beta chain was sequenced for a study of cytomegalovirus exposure and HLA in healthy donors. Study-wide findings and caveats: It was shown in a later analysis that HLA-associated TCR beta chains were more clonally expanded than other, equally common chains. Specificity of three CMV-associated chains for CMV antigens was verified in vitro.

CDR1 is MNHEY, CDR2 SVGAGI, per germline. Trimming at V came to 8 bases and at J to 2 bases, leaving 3 bases not matched to a gene. This CDR3 is built from 14 residues. A word on this clone: What it binds is not known.

This PCR relied on a set of 60 Vbeta primers and 13 Jbeta primers. Some clones are missing from TCRdb's copy, which holds only in-frame ones; the method was immunoSEQ multiplex PCR. The sample consists of some 130,000 clones, about 73% of them appearing once. The sequenced sample consisted of PBMCs. The gene calls are TRBV6-5 and TRBJ2-3; 11 bases are shared with TRBD2. The sequence derives from a woman aged 60-75 years in good health and CMV-seropositive. CDR3 in DNA: TGTGCCAGCGGGACTAGCGGAGTCACAGATACGCAGTATTTT. This gives the protein CASGTSGVTDTQYF.